These 2 T cell receptor beta chains originate from one sample sequenced in a study of PD-1 blockade in mismatch repair-deficient tumors. The method was immunoSEQ multiplex PCR; TCRdb's version includes in-frame clones alone and lacks a portion of them. Of about 22,000 clones in the sample, about 83% were seen once. The specimen comprised peripheral blood, sampled 2 weeks after starting pembrolizumab. The receptors were sampled from an adult with mismatch repair-deficient cancer.

The gene calls are TRBV7-9 and TRBJ1-5, with TRBD1 matching 7 bases. J gave up 5 bases and V 5 bases, and 6 bases lay outside the gene matches. The CDR3 length is 14 residues. Germline CDR1 and CDR2: SEHNR and FQNEAQ (reference sequence). The CDR3 DNA reads as TGTGCCAGCAGCGCCGGGGACAGCGATCAGCCCCAGCATTTT. Encoded protein: CASSAGDSDQPQHF.

This clone was seen a single time. This chain connects TRBV30 to TRBJ2-2, with D perhaps TRBD1 (6 bases). Germline CDR1 is GTSNPN and CDR2 is SVGIG (reference sequence). The length of the CDR3 is 17 residues. Between the trimmed V and J ends, which lost 3 bases and 5 bases, there was a span of 22 bases. The CDR3 bases are TGTGCCTGGAGCCGTTGGGGCAGGGGCTTCGGAACCGGGGAGCTGTTTTTT. As protein: CAWSRWGRGFGTGELFF.